This T cell receptor beta chain is from a study of vaccination and CD4 T cells after COVID-19. Study overall: Participants received two doses of either BNT162b2 or mRNA-1273 vaccine. Cells were stimulated with overlapping spike peptides from SARS-CoV-2, HCoV-NL63, HCoV-OC43 and HCoV-229E. Cultures that served as controls received a CEFX pool, an HIV-1 Nef pool, or no peptide.

The Oncomine TCR Beta short-read assay was what sequenced the DNA obtained from cultured CD4+ T cells. Scientists extracted genomic DNA from CD4+ T cells grown in culture. One entry per CDR3 protein results from TCRdb running MiXCR on the PCR reads. Counted here are some 14,000 distinct CDR3 sequences, about 30% occurring once; the ten biggest clones make up about a sixth. Treatment here: approximately 9-day PBMC culture with coronavirus spike peptide pools or control peptides (ViraFEST assay). Remarks on this clonotype: Its target is not known.

The CDR3 has 15 residues. Germline assignment: CDR1 SGHRS and CDR2 YFSETQ. V was clipped by 5 bases and J by 4 bases; unmatched bases: 7. The sequencing sample was made of cultured CD4+ T cells from blood. The chain carries TRBV5-1 and TRBJ2-3; 10 positions match TRBD1. This clonotype originated in a human donor with COVID-19. The CDR3 sequence is CASRGTGAPPDTQYF. The DNA of the CDR3 is TGCGCCAGCAGGGGGACAGGGGCCCCGCCAGATACGCAGTATTTT.